Each of the 28 T cell receptor beta chains below was sequenced from the same sample in a study of T cells in tuberculosis. Time point denoted: new active TB diagnosis, blood taken before or within 7 days of starting treatment. The method was immunoSEQ multiplex PCR; TCRdb's version includes in-frame clones alone and lacks a portion of them. The table records 20,000 to 25,000 clones, around 82% of them present only once. The sequencing here drew on PBMCs, taken at tuberculosis diagnosis. Every receptor here comes from an adult with tuberculosis.

The chain uses TRBV10-2 and TRBJ2-3, with unresolved D. The CDR3 extends over 14 amino acids. V was clipped by 4 bases and J by 2 bases, with 10 bases between them. Per germline, CDR1 WSHSY and CDR2 SAAADI. The CDR3 reads CASSGAQITDTQYF. CDR3 coding DNA: TGCGCCAGCAGTGGAGCCCAAATCACAGATACGCAGTATTTT.

The rearrangement joins TRBV29-1 to TRBJ2-2; 9 bases match TRBD1. The length of the CDR3 is 15 residues. Germline V lookup: CDR1 SQVTM, CDR2 ANQGSEA. J lost 5 bases, V lost 4 bases, and 8 bases had no gene match. The CDR3: CSVADRGGGTGELFF. DNA of the CDR3: TGCAGCGTTGCCGACAGGGGGGGTGGAACCGGGGAGCTGTTTTTT.

This clone appeared once. The chain links TRBV6-5 to TRBJ1-2, with D tentatively TRBD1 (5 bases). Germline CDR1 MNHEY, CDR2 SVGAGI. V lost 8 bases and J lost 2, with 15 bases in between. The CDR3 is made up of 14 amino acids. In DNA, the CDR3 is TGTGCCAGCCGGGCGGGCGGGACCAACTATGGCTACACCTTC. Encoded protein: CASRAGGTNYGYTF.

V usage is TRBV9 and J usage is TRBJ1-5, with 10 bases identical to TRBD1. V dropped 7 bases and J dropped 6; count of bases not matched to a gene: 10. Germline assignment: CDR1 SGDLS and CDR2 YYNGEE. This CDR3 region has 15 residues. The CDR3 loop reads CASGKGQGGGQPQHF. The CDR3 DNA follows: TGTGCCAGCGGTAAAGGACAGGGGGGAGGTCAGCCCCAGCATTTT.

This clone was picked up one time. The chain carries TRBV7-2 and TRBJ2-3; 8 bases line up with TRBD1. The J segment lost 5 bases and the V segment lost 5 bases, leaving 9 bases of the junction unmatched. Germline V lookup: CDR1 SGHTA, CDR2 FQGNSA. This CDR3 is 15 amino acids long. This chain's CDR3 is CASSLRGRILDTQYF. In nucleotides, the CDR3 is TGTGCCAGCAGCCTCAGGGGGCGGATATTAGATACGCAGTATTTT.

This clone was seen a few times. The chain combines TRBV20-1 with TRBJ2-3; 9 positions match TRBD2. V shed 6 bases and J 14 bases; nucleotides not matched to a gene: 9. CDR1 and CDR2 (germline): DFQATT, SNEGSKA (reference sequence). This CDR3 spans 11 amino acids. CDR3 loop: CSATGGLAWYF. Here the CDR3 DNA reads TGCAGTGCAACCGGGGGACTAGCATGGTATTTT.

This clone has only a few counts. The rearrangement uses TRBV9 and TRBJ1-4; TRBD1 matches at 8 bases. Trimming took 3 bases from V and 7 from J; bases not matched to a gene: 8. The germline gives CDR1 SGDLS, CDR2 YYNGEE. CDR3 length: 15 residues. CDR3 nucleotide sequence: TGTGCCAGCAGCGCACCGACAGGGGCCATTGAAAAACTGTTTTTT. It yields the protein CASSAPTGAIEKLFF. The variable domain in full, completed from reference TRBV9 and TRBJ1-4, reads DSGVTQTPKHLITATGQRVTLRCSPRSGDLSVYWYQQSLDQGLQFLIQYYNGEERAKGNILERFSAQQFPDLHSELNLSSLELGDSALYFCASSAPTGAIEKLFFGSGTQLSVL.

This sequence joins TRBV4-3 and TRBJ2-3, with TRBD2 matching over 13 bases. CDR1 LGHNA and CDR2 YSLEER come from the germline V gene. V was pared by 1 base and J by 0 bases, with 4 bases of the junction left unmatched. This CDR3 is built from 18 residues. As DNA, the CDR3 is TGCGCCAGCAGCCAAGGGACTAGCGGGGGCCCTAGCACAGATACGCAGTATTTT. This gives the protein CASSQGTSGGPSTDTQYF.

V usage is TRBV28 and J usage is TRBJ1-1; 8 bases fit TRBD1. Germline trimming cut 1 base from V and 5 bases from J; bases unmatched to any gene: 6. The CDR3 consists of 15 residues. The V gene's germline CDR1 is MDHEN and CDR2 SYDVKM. CDR3 nucleotide sequence: TGTGCCAGCAGTTTATCAGGGGGCTATGGAACTGAAGCTTTCTTT. Its protein is CASSLSGGYGTEAFF.

The CDR3 nucleotides read TGCGCCAGCACTTTGCTGACAGCCTACAATGAGCAGTTCTTC. Protein: CASTLLTAYNEQFF. The gene calls are TRBV10-2 and TRBJ2-1, with D perhaps TRBD1 (5 bases). The CDR3 is made up of 14 amino acids. V lost 7 bases, J lost 2 bases, and 12 bases lay in between. Germline CDR1 WSHSY, CDR2 SAAADI.

The J gene is TRBJ2-1, the V gene TRBV9; the D gene is possibly TRBD1 (6 bases). The CDR3 length is 14 residues. Trimming removed 2 bases from V and 5 bases from J, with 11 bases in between. Germline V gives CDR1 SGDLS, CDR2 YYNGEE. Here the CDR3 reads CASSVRDNHNEQFF. In DNA, the CDR3 is TGTGCCAGCAGCGTTAGGGACAACCACAATGAGCAGTTCTTC.

In this sample, this clone turned up a few times. The chain is built from TRBV5-8 and TRBJ2-1; weak D call: TRBD2 (5 bases). CDR3 length equals 14 residues. The V and J ends lost 5 bases and 6 bases respectively, with 15 bases between them. CDR1 and CDR2 (germline): SGHTS, YDEGEE. CDR3 loop: CASSSDTGFNEQFF. The CDR3 nucleotides read TGTGCCAGCAGTAGCGACACGGGCTTCAATGAGCAGTTCTTC.

The sample holds one count of this clone. This rearrangement joins TRBV30 to TRBJ2-7, with 14 bases matching TRBD2. Trimming at V came to 2 bases and at J to 3 bases, leaving 21 bases not matched to a gene. CDR1 GTSNPN and CDR2 SVGIG come from the germline V gene (reference sequence). The length of the CDR3 is 21 residues. This CDR3 is CAWSRGGTSGSPDWESYEQYF. The CDR3 bases are TGTGCCTGGAGTCGAGGGGGGACTAGCGGGAGTCCAGACTGGGAAAGCTACGAGCAGTACTTC.

The chain's CDR3 is CASSADREADEQYF. As DNA, the CDR3 is TGTGCCAGCAGTGCAGACAGGGAGGCAGACGAGCAGTACTTC. The chain couples TRBV25-1 to TRBJ2-7, with D tentatively TRBD1 (7 bases). Germline lookup yields CDR1 MGHDK and CDR2 SYGVNS. V was trimmed by 4 bases and J by 5 bases, leaving 15 bases between them. The CDR3 totals 14 residues.

This clone was detected only a few times. The V gene is TRBV4-3, the J gene TRBJ1-2; D is perhaps TRBD1 (5 bases). V was cut by 1 base and J by 9 bases, with 15 bases left in between. The CDR3 runs to 14 residues. Germline assignment: CDR1 LGHNA and CDR2 YSLEER. The CDR3 DNA follows: TGCGCCAGCAGCCAAGGCCAGGGATCCCTAAGCTACACCTTC. Its translation: CASSQGQGSLSYTF.

This clone was found once. CDR3 loop: CASSFGTTRGYTF. The CDR3 bases are TGTGCCAGCAGCTTCGGGACAACCCGGGGCTACACCTTC. V usage is TRBV7-9 and J usage is TRBJ1-2; possible D gene TRBD1, 6 bases. CDR3 size: 13 residues. The V gene's germline CDR1 is SEHNR and CDR2 FQNEAQ (reference sequence). Trimming removed 3 bases at V and 8 bases at J, with 13 bases between.

This sequence joins TRBV4-1 and TRBJ2-1; 7 bases are shared with TRBD2. The V gene's germline CDR1 is MGHRA and CDR2 YSYEKL. The ends lost 1 base at V and 12 bases at J; junction bases unmatched: 6. This CDR3 is 13 amino acids long. The CDR3 loop is CASSQGTRIGQFF. The DNA for the CDR3 is TGCGCCAGCAGCCAAGGGACTAGGATTGGGCAGTTCTTC.

The chain links TRBV6-7 to TRBJ1-2, with D maybe TRBD1 (6 bases). TRBV6-7 is an open reading frame whose function is uncertain. The V gene lost 6 bases and the J gene lost 5 bases, with 10 bases spanning the gap. There are 12 residues in the CDR3. CDR3 sequence: CASRGDTYGYTF. The CDR3 nucleotides are TGTGCCAGCAGGGGGGACACTTATGGCTACACCTTC.

The rearrangement uses TRBV4-1 and TRBJ2-3; 7 positions match TRBD2. The CDR3 runs 15 residues. V lost 0 bases and J lost 4; bases outside the gene matches: 4. Germline assignment: CDR1 MGHRA and CDR2 YSYEKL. CDR3: CASSQERGGADTQYF. CDR3 DNA sequence: TGCGCCAGCAGCCAAGAGCGGGGAGGGGCAGATACGCAGTATTTT.

The chain links TRBV5-1 to TRBJ1-4; the D gene is possibly TRBD1 (6 bases). Trimming took off 4 bases at V and 8 bases at J, with 15 bases between the two ends. This CDR3 is 14 amino acids long. CDR1 is SGHRS, CDR2 YFSETQ, per germline. CDR3 residues: CASSIQGTEEKLFF. The CDR3 coding sequence is TGCGCCAGCAGCATACAGGGTACAGAGGAAAAACTGTTTTTT.

V usage is TRBV5-1 and J usage is TRBJ2-2; D possibly corresponds to TRBD1 (6 bases). V lost 2 bases and J 4 bases, leaving 9 bases between the germline ends. Germline assignment: CDR1 SGHRS and CDR2 YFSETQ. The CDR3 covers 14 residues. The CDR3 loop reads CASSLGQFTGELFF. CDR3 bases: TGCGCCAGCAGCTTAGGACAGTTCACCGGGGAGCTGTTTTTT.

The V and J genes are TRBV10-3 and TRBJ2-2; TRBD1 agrees at 8 bases. This CDR3 spans 16 amino acids. V trimming: 4 bases; J trimming: 7 bases; junction bases outside the gene matches: 11. Germline CDR1 and CDR2: ENHRY and SYGVKD. The CDR3 DNA sequence: TGTGCCATCAGTGGCAGGGAGACAGGGGCTGACGGGGAGCTGTTTTTT. Its translation: CAISGRETGADGELFF.

This sequence joins TRBV5-6 and TRBJ2-5; 10 positions agree with TRBD2. The CDR3 runs 14 residues. V was clipped by 4 bases and J by 5 bases; unmatched bases: 5. Germline V gene sequence: CDR1 SGHDT, CDR2 YYEEEE. CDR3 bases: TGTGCCAGCAGCCAGCGGGAGGGCCTGGAGACCCAGTACTTC. This sequence encodes CASSQREGLETQYF.

The gene calls are TRBV2 and TRBJ1-3; D is uncertain. The CDR3 is made up of 15 amino acids. V lost 1 base to trimming and J lost 5 bases, with 12 bases between them. The germline V gene encodes CDR1 SNHLY and CDR2 FYNNEI. CDR3 sequence reads: CASSEENPGRNTIYF. The CDR3 DNA sequence: TGTGCCAGCAGTGAAGAAAACCCGGGGAGAAACACCATATATTTT.

The chain combines TRBV15 with TRBJ2-7; D possibly corresponds to TRBD2 (6 bases). There are 14 residues in the CDR3. V lost 1 base, J lost 7 bases, and 14 bases lay in between. Germline V lookup: CDR1 LNHNV, CDR2 YYDKDF (reference sequence). The CDR3 coding sequence is TGTGCCACCAGCAGAGCCGGGGGAACGGGAGAGCAGTACTTC. Protein product: CATSRAGGTGEQYF.

This chain links TRBV7-8 with TRBJ2-3; 9 bases fit TRBD2. CDR3 length equals 15 residues. The germline V gene encodes CDR1 SGHVS and CDR2 FQNEAQ. The trim removed 1 base at V and 4 bases at J, leaving 3 bases unmatched. Written as DNA, the CDR3 is TGTGCCAGCAGCTTAGTTCTAGCGGGGCCAGATACGCAGTATTTT. This encodes CASSLVLAGPDTQYF.

Here the CDR3 reads CASSPSYRTDPYEQYF. The CDR3 DNA reads as TGTGCCAGCTCACCATCTTATAGGACAGACCCCTACGAGCAGTACTTC. V is TRBV18 and J is TRBJ2-7; D is perhaps TRBD1 (6 bases). V lost 2 bases and J lost 2, with 16 bases in between. Germline V gives CDR1 KGHSH, CDR2 LQKENI. The CDR3 has 16 residues.

J is TRBJ2-5 and V is TRBV7-2; 7 bases align to TRBD1. CDR1 and CDR2 from the germline V gene are SGHTA and FQGNSA. Trimming took 5 bases from V and 5 from J; bases not matched to a gene: 8. The CDR3 totals 14 residues. The DNA for the CDR3 is TGTGCCAGCAGCCCCCGACAGGGCTGGGAGACCCAGTACTTC. Encoded protein: CASSPRQGWETQYF.